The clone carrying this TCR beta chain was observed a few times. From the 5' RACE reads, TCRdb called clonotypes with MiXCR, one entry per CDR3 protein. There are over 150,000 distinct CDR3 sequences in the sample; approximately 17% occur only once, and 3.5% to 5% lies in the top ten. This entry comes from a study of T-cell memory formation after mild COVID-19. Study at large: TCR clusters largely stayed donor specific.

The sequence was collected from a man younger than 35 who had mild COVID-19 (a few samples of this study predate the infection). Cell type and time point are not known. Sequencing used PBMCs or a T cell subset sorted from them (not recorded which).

CDR3 DNA sequence: TGCGCCAGCAGCCAAGCTGGGGCGTCTGGCTACACCTTC. Amino acids: CASSQAGASGYTF. V gene TRBV4-3 combines with J gene TRBJ1-2, with D perhaps TRBD1 (5 bases). This CDR3 spans 13 amino acids. V was shortened by 1 base and J by 7 bases, with 10 bases between the two germline ends. In germline, CDR1 is LGHNA, CDR2 YSLEER.